This T cell receptor beta chain was captured by sequencing in a study of blood T cell repertoires in COVID-19. The wider study: Collection of acute and convalescent COVID-19 samples took place in the United States, Italy and Spain. In each case, the material was cDNA or gDNA derived from T cells, B-cell-depleted T cells, or PBMCs.

Original handling: Estimates of nucleated cell counts were drawn from the amplification of reference gene primers. Sequenced by immunoSEQ multiplex PCR; TCRdb stores in-frame clones only, minus some. V and J calls and clone size come straight from that table; D and trimming were deduced from the DNA. Seen here are roughly 700,000 clones, 85% to 90% observed once, and the top ten hold roughly 0.25%. This CDR3 has 14 residues. Germline assignment: CDR1 LGHDT and CDR2 YNNKEL (reference sequence). J lost 6 bases, V lost 1 base, and 6 bases had no gene match. The sample comprised peripheral blood. The source is a woman between 18 and 29 years old with acute or convalescent COVID-19. V gene TRBV3-1 (or the pseudogene TRBV3-2) combines with J gene TRBJ2-7; TRBD2 aligns across 7 bases. The chain's CDR3 is CASSQASGVAEQYF. The DNA of the CDR3 is TGTGCCAGCAGCCAAGCCAGCGGGGTGGCCGAGCAGTACTTC.